A single sample is the source of the 18 T cell receptor beta chains below, sequenced in a study of cytomegalovirus exposure and HLA in healthy donors. Amplification used 60 Vbeta primers and 13 Jbeta primers. Repertoires were generated with immunoSEQ multiplex PCR, while TCRdb's copy carries only in-frame clones and drops some. The table shows fewer than 250,000 clones, with roughly four fifths occurring only once. Sequences were obtained from PBMCs. These receptors were obtained from a woman aged 50 to 65 in good health and CMV-seropositive.

The chain couples TRBV7-9 to TRBJ2-5; 8 nucleotides match TRBD2. The CDR3 has 15 residues. V trimming: 5 bases; J trimming: 2 bases; junction bases outside the gene matches: 7. CDR1 and CDR2 from the germline V gene are SEHNR and FQNEAQ (reference sequence). In nucleotides, the CDR3 is TGTGCCAGCAGCCGGCTAGCGGGTTATCAAGAGACCCAGTACTTC. Amino acid sequence: CASSRLAGYQETQYF. Looking up the rest from reference TRBV7-9 and TRBJ2-5 gives the full variable domain: DTGVSQNPRHKITKRGQNVTFRCDPISEHNRLYWYRQTLGQGPEFLTYFQNEAQLEKSRLLSDRFSAERPKGSFSTLEIQRTEQGDSAMYLCASSRLAGYQETQYFGPGTRLLVL.

The CDR3 loop reads CAWSRRAGGNQPQHF. In DNA form, the CDR3 reads TGTGCCTGGAGTCGGAGGGCAGGGGGAAATCAGCCCCAGCATTTT. V and J are TRBV30 and TRBJ1-5; TRBD1 agrees at 7 bases. Trimming at V came to 2 bases and at J to 4 bases, leaving 8 bases not matched to a gene. This CDR3 contains 15 residues. CDR1 and CDR2 from the germline V gene are GTSNPN and SVGIG (reference sequence).

The chain joins TRBV6-1 to TRBJ2-1, with 9 nucleotides matching TRBD2. This CDR3 comprises 16 residues. V shed 4 bases, J shed 6 bases, and the junction held 10 bases outside the gene matches. CDR1 MNHNS and CDR2 SASEGT come from the germline V gene. The CDR3: CASSVLGLATPNEQFF. In nucleotides, the CDR3 is TGTGCCAGCAGTGTACTAGGACTAGCGACGCCCAATGAGCAGTTCTTC.

The J gene is TRBJ2-5, the V gene TRBV29-1; TRBD2 aligns across 7 bases. Trimming took 5 bases from V and 4 from J; bases not matched to a gene: 1. There are 11 residues in the CDR3. Germline V CDR1 and CDR2: SQVTM, ANQGSEA. The CDR3 reads CSVWEGETQYF. As DNA, the CDR3 is TGCAGCGTTTGGGAGGGAGAGACCCAGTACTTC.

This chain uses TRBV10-1 with TRBJ1-5; 10 bases agree with TRBD1. The V gene's germline CDR1 is WNHNN and CDR2 SYGVQD (reference sequence). V dropped 3 bases and J dropped 0; count of bases not matched to a gene: 14. The CDR3 is 20 residues long. DNA for the CDR3: TGCGCCAGCAGTGACGAACCCCGGGACAGGGGTGAGGGTAGCAATCAGCCCCAGCATTTT. Translated: CASSDEPRDRGEGSNQPQHF.

This clone was seen only a few times. The rearrangement links TRBV2 to TRBJ2-7; possibly TRBD2 for D (6 bases). Germline CDR1 is SNHLY and CDR2 is FYNNEI. Trimming removed 6 bases at V and 5 bases at J, with 17 bases between. The CDR3 loop spans 14 amino acids. CDR3 loop: CASRSEGESDEQYF. CDR3 nucleotides: TGTGCCAGCAGGTCGGAGGGCGAAAGTGACGAGCAGTACTTC. Together with reference TRBV2 and TRBJ2-7, the CDR3 gives the full variable domain: EPEVTQTPSHQVTQMGQEVILRCVPISNHLYFYWYRQILGQKVEFLVSFYNNEISEKSEIFDDQFSVERPDGSNFTLKIRSTKLEDSAMYFCASRSEGESDEQYFGPGTRLTVT.

This sequence joins TRBV7-2 and TRBJ1-2; D remains unclear. CDR1 and CDR2 from the germline V gene are SGHTA and FQGNSA. The CDR3 has 13 residues. V lost 2 bases, J lost 7 bases, and 11 bases lay in between. CDR3 in amino acids: CASSLPQVGGYTF. The CDR3 DNA reads as TGTGCCAGCAGCTTACCCCAGGTCGGTGGCTACACCTTC.

V usage is TRBV5-1 and J usage is TRBJ1-1; 7 nucleotides agree with TRBD1. Germline values: CDR1 SGHRS, CDR2 YFSETQ. Unmatched junction bases numbered 13, after V lost 4 bases and J lost 7 bases. This CDR3 has 15 residues. The CDR3 here is CASSRRQGGDGEAFF. The CDR3 DNA follows: TGCGCCAGCAGCCGGAGACAGGGCGGTGATGGTGAAGCTTTCTTT.

The rearrangement links TRBV6-1 to TRBJ2-1; TRBD1 agrees at 8 bases. Germline trimming cut 1 base from V and 8 bases from J; bases unmatched to any gene: 7. The CDR3 runs 15 residues. CDR1 is MNHNS and CDR2 is SASEGT in the germline V gene. The CDR3 sequence is CASSEVQGAADEQFF. CDR3 bases: TGTGCCAGCAGTGAAGTGCAGGGGGCCGCCGATGAGCAGTTCTTC.

This chain uses TRBV28 with TRBJ1-2, with D perhaps matching TRBD1 (6 bases). The CDR3 totals 13 residues. Per the germline V gene, CDR1 is MDHEN and CDR2 is SYDVKM. Trimming left V 4 bases short and J 8 bases short, with 14 bases between. The CDR3 reads CASSWTEGSGYTF. The CDR3 nucleotides are TGTGCCAGCAGTTGGACAGAAGGGAGCGGCTACACCTTC.

V is TRBV5-8 and J is TRBJ2-3; no firm D call. Germline V gives CDR1 SGHTS, CDR2 YDEGEE. The CDR3 length is 12 residues. V lost 4 bases, J lost 0 bases, and 3 bases lay in between. CDR3 DNA: TGTGCCAGCAGCCCTAGCACAGATACGCAGTATTTT. The encoded protein is CASSPSTDTQYF.

The chain is built from TRBV19 and TRBJ1-4, with TRBD1 as a possible D gene (6 bases). The CDR3 runs to 18 residues. The V gene's germline CDR1 is LNHDA and CDR2 SQIVND (reference sequence). V lost 5 bases to trimming and J lost 0 bases, with 19 bases between them. DNA of the CDR3: TGTGCCAGTAGTCCCTCGTGGGGGGGCTCCGCAACTAATGAAAAACTGTTTTTT. Protein: CASSPSWGGSATNEKLFF.

This clone was picked up a small number of times. The chain is built from TRBV6-1 and TRBJ1-1; no clear D gene. The length of the CDR3 is 13 residues. CDR1 and CDR2 from the germline V gene are MNHNS and SASEGT. The V end lost 7 bases, the J end lost 3 bases, and 12 bases lay between the germline ends. This CDR3 reads CASTYIGDTEAFF. In DNA form, the CDR3 reads TGTGCCAGCACCTATATCGGGGACACTGAAGCTTTCTTT.

The J gene is TRBJ2-2, the V gene TRBV30; 9 nucleotides match TRBD2. V shed 0 bases and J 2 bases; nucleotides not matched to a gene: 4. The CDR3 is 16 amino acids. In germline, CDR1 is GTSNPN, CDR2 SVGIG (reference sequence). For the CDR3, the DNA is TGTGCCTGGAGTGTAGGAGCGGGGGGCAACACCGGGGAGCTGTTTTTT. This codes for CAWSVGAGGNTGELFF. The full variable domain, rest sourced from reference TRBV30 and TRBJ2-2, is SQTIHQWPATLVQPVGSPLSLECTVEGTSNPNLYWYRQAAGRGLQLLFYSVGIGQISSEVPQNLSASRPQDRQFILSSKKLLLSDSGFYLCAWSVGAGGNTGELFFGEGSRLTVL.

This sequence joins TRBV6-1 and TRBJ1-5; D remains ambiguous. This CDR3 has 13 amino acids. The ends were cut back, 6 bases at V and 7 bases at J, with 13 bases in the middle. Germline assignment: CDR1 MNHNS and CDR2 SASEGT. CDR3 DNA sequence: TGTGCCAGCAGGCTCAGTGGGAGGCAGCCCCAGCATTTT. It is translated as CASRLSGRQPQHF.

With respect to this clone: This specimen includes other DNA sequences encoding the same CDR3. The gene calls are TRBV9 and TRBJ2-3, with 10 bases aligning to TRBD2. V lost 0 bases to trimming and J lost 3 bases; unmatched junction nucleotides: 4. The CDR3 has 16 residues. Germline assignment: CDR1 SGDLS and CDR2 YYNGEE. CDR3 in amino acids: CASSVGLAGGTDTQYF. In DNA form, the CDR3 reads TGTGCCAGCAGCGTAGGGTTAGCGGGGGGAACAGATACGCAGTATTTT.

The CDR3 sequence is CASSRGLAEGYEQYF. DNA for the CDR3: TGTGCCAGTAGCCGGGGACTAGCGGAAGGCTACGAGCAGTACTTC. The chain carries TRBV19 and TRBJ2-7; TRBD2 matches at 11 bases. Germline lookup yields CDR1 LNHDA and CDR2 SQIVND (reference sequence). The length of the CDR3 is 15 residues. Trimming removed 6 bases from V and 3 bases from J; junction bases left unmatched: 7.

This clone is a singleton in its sample. The CDR3 reads CASSSNRVPRPLHF. The CDR3 DNA reads as TGTGCCAGCAGCTCCAACAGGGTCCCCCGTCCCCTCCACTTT. The chain is built from TRBV7-9 and TRBJ1-6, with D possibly matching TRBD1 (6 bases). V lost 4 bases and J 13 bases, leaving 17 bases between the germline ends. The CDR3 is 14 amino acids. Looked up from germline, CDR1 is SEHNR and CDR2 is FQNEAQ (reference sequence).